The next 22 T cell receptor beta chains were all read from a single sample in a study of OX40 agonist ivuxolimab in advanced cancers. The data were produced by immunoSEQ multiplex PCR, yet TCRdb's version contains in-frame clones alone and is incomplete. The sample records about 54,000 clones, roughly 89% being singletons. Sequencing was performed on CD4+ or CD8+ T cells sorted from blood, taken in a trial of the OX40 agonist ivuxolimab. These receptors were obtained from an adult with an advanced solid tumor such as melanoma, head and neck, liver or kidney cancer.

The chain links TRBV2 to TRBJ2-2; perhaps TRBD1 as D (6 bases). The CDR3 covers 13 residues. V lost 4 bases, J lost 4 bases, and 7 bases lay in between. CDR1 and CDR2 (germline): SNHLY, FYNNEI. This CDR3 reads CASSGTVTGELFF. CDR3 in DNA: TGTGCCAGCAGTGGGACAGTCACCGGGGAGCTGTTTTTT. The full variable domain, with the rest looked up from reference TRBV2 and TRBJ2-2, is EPEVTQTPSHQVTQMGQEVILRCVPISNHLYFYWYRQILGQKVEFLVSFYNNEISEKSEIFDDQFSVERPDGSNFTLKIRSTKLEDSAMYFCASSGTVTGELFFGEGSRLTVL.

Here the CDR3 reads CASSDPGQGDYGYTF. Here the CDR3 DNA reads TGTGCCAGCAGTGACCCGGGACAGGGGGATTATGGCTACACCTTC. The chain carries TRBV6-1 and TRBJ1-2; 11 bases are shared with TRBD1. The CDR3 has 15 amino acids. Trimming at V came to 3 bases and at J to 5 bases, leaving 5 bases not matched to a gene. Germline CDR1 and CDR2: MNHNS and SASEGT.

This clone was detected only a few times. The chain recombines TRBV7-9 with TRBJ1-2; no clear D gene. This CDR3 is built from 13 residues. Germline loops: CDR1 SEHNR, CDR2 FQNEAQ (reference sequence). V dropped 1 base and J dropped 1 base, with 4 bases sitting between them. In DNA, the CDR3 is TGTGCCAGCAGCTTAGGGGGTAACTATGGCTACACCTTC. Translating it yields CASSLGGNYGYTF.

CDR3 sequence: CASSPGTAKNIQYF. In nucleotides, the CDR3 is TGCGCCAGCAGCCCAGGGACAGCCAAAAACATTCAGTACTTC. The chain is built from TRBV5-1 and TRBJ2-4; D tentatively reads TRBD1 or TRBD2 (5 bases each). CDR3 length: 14 amino acids. Per germline, CDR1 SGHRS and CDR2 YFSETQ. V lost 4 bases and J lost 0, with 8 bases in between.

The chain joins TRBV7-9 to TRBJ1-1, with D uncertain. The CDR3 is 14 amino acids. Per the germline V gene, CDR1 is SEHNR and CDR2 is FQNEAQ (reference sequence). V gave up 5 bases and J gave up 4 bases, with 14 bases separating them. CDR3: CASSPLGRGTEAFF. Written as DNA, the CDR3 is TGTGCCAGCAGCCCACTTGGGAGAGGCACTGAAGCTTTCTTT.

The genes are TRBV2 and TRBJ2-7, with D uncertain. The CDR3 is made up of 15 amino acids. CDR1 is SNHLY, CDR2 FYNNEI, per germline. Trimming removed 7 bases from V and 5 bases from J, with 21 bases in between. In nucleotides, the CDR3 is TGTGCCAGCAAGAATGACCTACACCCGAACCACGAGCAGTACTTC. Translation gives CASKNDLHPNHEQYF.

This rearrangement joins TRBV19 to TRBJ1-1, with D maybe TRBD1 (5 bases). Germline-derived CDR1 and CDR2 are LNHDA and SQIVND (reference sequence). The CDR3 length is 12 residues. V was shortened by 5 bases and J by 9 bases, with 13 bases between the two germline ends. Here the CDR3 DNA reads TGTGCCAGTAGTGGCCCGACAGATCAAGCTTTCTTT. It translates to CASSGPTDQAFF.

This chain connects TRBV18 to TRBJ2-1; 10 bases align to TRBD1. Germline CDR1 is KGHSH and CDR2 is LQKENI. The V gene end was trimmed by 5 bases and the J gene end by 9 bases; junction bases not matched to a gene: 4. CDR3 length equals 13 residues. The CDR3 loop reads CASSETGGLEQFF. The CDR3, as DNA: TGTGCCAGCTCAGAGACAGGGGGCCTTGAGCAGTTCTTC. Variable domain in full (rest from reference TRBV18 and TRBJ2-1): NAGVMQNPRHLVRRRGQEARLRCSPMKGHSHVYWYRQLPEEGLKFMVYLQKENIIDESGMPKERFSAEFPKEGPSILRIQQVVRGDSAAYFCASSETGGLEQFFGPGTRLTVL.

V is TRBV7-2 and J is TRBJ1-3; perhaps TRBD1 as D (6 bases). Trimming left V 5 bases short and J 4 bases short, with 12 bases between. Germline assignment: CDR1 SGHTA and CDR2 FQGNSA. The CDR3 runs 14 residues. The CDR3 DNA sequence: TGTGCCAGCAGCAACAGGGTAGGCGGAAACACCATATATTTT. As protein: CASSNRVGGNTIYF. Full variable domain (rest looked up from reference TRBV7-2 and TRBJ1-3): GAGVSQSPSNKVTEKGKDVELRCDPISGHTALYWYRQSLGQGLEFLIYFQGNSAPDKSGLPSDRFSAERTGGSVSTLTIQRTQQEDSAVYLCASSNRVGGNTIYFGEGSWLTVV.

This chain joins TRBV5-1 and TRBJ1-3; maybe TRBD1 (6 bases). The ends were cut back, 4 bases at V and 1 base at J, with 12 bases in the middle. CDR1 and CDR2 from the germline V gene are SGHRS and YFSETQ. This CDR3 region has 15 residues. The CDR3 bases are TGCGCCAGCAGCCCCGGAGGGGGGTCTGGAAACACCATATATTTT. Protein sequence: CASSPGGGSGNTIYF. Filled out from reference TRBV5-1 and TRBJ1-3, the complete variable domain reads KAGVTQTPRYLIKTRGQQVTLSCSPISGHRSVSWYQQTPGQGLQFLFEYFSETQRNKGNFPGRFSGRQFSNSRSEMNVSTLELGDSALYLCASSPGGGSGNTIYFGEGSWLTVV.

CDR3 loop: CASSQAWTASGQPQHF. The CDR3 nucleotides are TGTGCCAGCAGCCAGGCTTGGACGGCATCCGGGCAGCCCCAGCATTTT. This chain uses TRBV4-2 with TRBJ1-5; D is uncertain. The CDR3 has 16 amino acids. With 3 bases removed from V and 7 bases from J, the gap between germline ends came to 19 bases. The germline CDR1 and CDR2 sequences are LGHNA and YNFKEQ.

J is TRBJ2-1 and V is TRBV4-1, with 8 bases lining up with TRBD2. Germline CDR1 is MGHRA and CDR2 is YSYEKL. There are 15 residues in the CDR3. V shed 3 bases and J 7 bases; nucleotides not matched to a gene: 8. CDR3 amino acids: CASSQPGGAGNEQFF. CDR3 nucleotide sequence: TGCGCCAGCAGCCAGCCCGGGGGGGCGGGTAATGAGCAGTTCTTC.

The rearrangement uses TRBV28 and TRBJ1-3; TRBD1 is a possible D gene (5 bases). Germline values: CDR1 MDHEN, CDR2 SYDVKM. Trimming stripped 2 bases from V and 2 bases from J, with 7 bases between. The CDR3 is made up of 14 amino acids. CDR3 bases: TGTGCCAGCAGTTTAGGGGGGGCTGGAAACACCATATATTTT. As protein: CASSLGGAGNTIYF.

The chain has TRBV21-1 and TRBJ2-5; the tabulated D call, TRBD2, remains unverified against the DNA. TRBV21-1 is given as a pseudogene. The CDR3 length is 18 residues. DNA for the CDR3: TGTGCCTTCTCAGGCCGCGGGGTAGCGGGAGGGCTAGCAGAGACCCAGTACTTC. Residues: CAFSGRGVAGGLAETQYF.

The gene calls are TRBV7-6 and TRBJ2-1, with 10 bases matching TRBD2. Germline V gene lookup returns CDR1 SGHVS and CDR2 FNYEAQ. J was trimmed by 8 bases and V by 2 bases; bases with no gene match: 3. This CDR3 has 14 amino acids. CDR3 sequence (DNA): TGTGCCAGCAGCTTACTAGCGGGAGTTGATGAGCAGTTCTTC. This codes for CASSLLAGVDEQFF.

The V and J genes are TRBV5-1 and TRBJ2-5, with D unresolved. From germline, CDR1 is SGHRS and CDR2 YFSETQ. Trimming stripped 0 bases from V and 1 base from J, with 10 bases between. The CDR3 spans 15 residues. The CDR3 DNA is TGCGCCAGCAGCTTGGCGAACCCTTTCCAAGAGACCCAGTACTTC. Protein product: CASSLANPFQETQYF.

The genes are TRBV2 and TRBJ2-1; D remains ambiguous. The CDR3 totals 16 residues. Trimming stripped 5 bases from V and 15 bases from J, with 29 bases between. From germline, CDR1 is SNHLY and CDR2 FYNNEI. CDR3 sequence (DNA): TGTGCCAGCAGTCCCCAGGTGGCGGATTCAGGCGGCTTGGGGTTCTTC. It encodes CASSPQVADSGGLGFF.

The V gene is TRBV2, the J gene TRBJ2-3; D remains unclear. The germline CDR1 and CDR2 sequences are SNHLY and FYNNEI. Deletions cut 3 bases from V and 6 bases from J, with 4 bases between. The CDR3 is 11 residues long. CDR3 region: CASSEEDTQYF. The CDR3 DNA reads as TGTGCCAGCAGTGAGGAGGATACGCAGTATTTT.

This chain connects TRBV6-6 to TRBJ2-1; 9 nucleotides match TRBD2. The V gene end was trimmed by 3 bases and the J gene end by 7 bases; junction bases not matched to a gene: 7. The CDR3 has 15 amino acids. Germline-derived CDR1 and CDR2 are MNHNY and SVGAGI (reference sequence). Here the CDR3 reads CASSYGGGVGNEQFF. The DNA for the CDR3 is TGTGCCAGCAGTTATGGCGGGGGGGTTGGGAATGAGCAGTTCTTC.

This chain links TRBV30 with TRBJ2-7, with a weak D call TRBD2 (6 bases). This CDR3 has 13 residues. V lost 3 bases and J lost 0, with 9 bases in between. Germline CDR1 GTSNPN, CDR2 SVGIG (reference sequence). Here the CDR3 reads CAWRPGGSYEQYF. The CDR3, as DNA: TGTGCCTGGAGACCCGGGGGCTCCTACGAGCAGTACTTC.

V usage is TRBV19 and J usage is TRBJ2-3; TRBD1 matches 9 bases. The ends lost 8 bases at V and 5 bases at J; junction bases unmatched: 20. Germline V CDR1 and CDR2: LNHDA, SQIVND (reference sequence). The CDR3 totals 18 residues. The CDR3 protein is CASLGQGGLGFSEDTQYF. The CDR3 coding sequence is TGTGCCAGTTTGGGACAGGGAGGGCTTGGCTTTTCGGAAGATACGCAGTATTTT.

This chain uses TRBV19 with TRBJ1-5, with TRBD1 identical over 10 bases. The germline V gene has CDR1 LNHDA and CDR2 SQIVND (reference sequence). V lost 1 base, J lost 4 bases, and 1 base stayed unmatched. The CDR3 runs to 15 residues. The CDR3 here is CASSIGGQGNQPQHF. Written as DNA, the CDR3 is TGTGCCAGTAGTATAGGGGGACAGGGGAATCAGCCCCAGCATTTT.